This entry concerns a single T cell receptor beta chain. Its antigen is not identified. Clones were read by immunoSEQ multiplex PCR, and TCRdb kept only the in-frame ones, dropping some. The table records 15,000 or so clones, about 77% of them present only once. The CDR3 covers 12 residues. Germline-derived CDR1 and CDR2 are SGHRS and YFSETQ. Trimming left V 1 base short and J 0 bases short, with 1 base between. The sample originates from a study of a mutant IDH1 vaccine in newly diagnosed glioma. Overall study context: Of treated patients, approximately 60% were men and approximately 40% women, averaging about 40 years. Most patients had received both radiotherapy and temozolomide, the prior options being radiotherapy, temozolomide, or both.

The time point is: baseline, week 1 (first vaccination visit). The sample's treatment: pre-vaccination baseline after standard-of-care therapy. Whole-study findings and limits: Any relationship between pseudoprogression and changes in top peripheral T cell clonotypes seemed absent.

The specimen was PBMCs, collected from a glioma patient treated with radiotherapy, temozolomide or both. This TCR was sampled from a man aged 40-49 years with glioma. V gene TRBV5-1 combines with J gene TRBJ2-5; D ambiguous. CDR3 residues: CASSLNQETQYF. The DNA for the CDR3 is TGCGCCAGCAGCTTGAACCAAGAGACCCAGTACTTC.